In its sample, the clone carrying this T cell receptor beta chain was seen many times. The sample originates from a study of neurological immune-mediated disorders. Each CDR3 protein is one row after TCRdb ran MiXCR on the 5' RACE reads. The repertoire holds under 130,000 distinct CDR3 sequences, with about 10% as singletons. In germline, CDR1 is MNHEY, CDR2 SVGAGI. CDR3 length: 16 residues. Between the trimmed V and J ends, which lost 4 bases and 4 bases, there was a span of 17 bases. Time point described: longitudinal time-point 3. This sequence originates from a female donor with HTLV-1-associated myelopathy (HAM/TSP). V usage is TRBV6-5 and J usage is TRBJ2-1, with D perhaps TRBD1 (5 bases). Sequenced sample: PBMCs. The CDR3 here is CASSSSILDSYNEQFF. Written as DNA, the CDR3 is TGTGCCAGCAGTTCATCGATTTTAGACAGTTACAATGAGCAGTTCTTC.